This T cell receptor beta chain was sequenced in a study of blood T cell repertoires in COVID-19. About the research overall: From T cells, B-cell-depleted T cells, or PBMCs came the material, which was cDNA or gDNA.

Original processing notes: Scientists estimated how many nucleated cells there were by amplifying reference gene primers. TCRdb's copy holds only in-frame clones and misses some; the assay was immunoSEQ multiplex PCR. Clone size and the V and J calls come from that table; the DNA yielded D and trimming. There are around 190,000 clones in the sample; roughly 88% occur only once, and less than 15% lies in the top ten. The germline V gene encodes CDR1 KGHSH and CDR2 LQKENI. V shed 6 bases, J shed 6 bases, and the junction held 13 bases outside the gene matches. The CDR3 length is 15 residues. The sample consisted of peripheral blood. This chain links TRBV18 with TRBJ2-7; 8 bases match TRBD2. This clonotype was sampled from a human donor in a cohort sampled during active COVID-19. The DNA for the CDR3 is TGTGCCAGCTCCCCCGAGCGGGAGCCGGACCGCGAGCAGTACTTC. Protein: CASSPEREPDREQYF.